This T cell receptor (beta chain) was documented in a study of cytomegalovirus exposure and HLA in healthy donors. Overall study results and limits: What a later analysis showed was that several of the most significant clusters appeared linked to common viral pathogens. For TCR beta chains, V- and J-gene trimming was later linked to a missense DCLRE1C variant. Most of the TCR beta V segments (in an earlier analysis) were productive either about 87% or about 30% of the time. CMV serostatus was the only immune exposure information that was available.

A multiplex PCR was run with 60 Vbeta primers and 13 Jbeta primers. Clones were read by immunoSEQ multiplex PCR, and TCRdb kept only the in-frame ones, dropping some. The table lists about 70,000 clones, 75% to 90% of them singletons. In germline, CDR1 is SGHVS, CDR2 FQNEAQ. Deletions cut 6 bases from V and 2 bases from J, with 11 bases between. This CDR3 contains 15 residues. Comment on this clone: No antigen is known for it.

This clonotype was sampled from a woman in her twenties or thirties in good health and CMV-seronegative. The V call is TRBV7-8, the J call TRBJ2-6; D might be TRBD1 (5 bases). The source material was PBMCs. The chain's CDR3 is CASRTGVAGANVLTF. DNA for the CDR3: TGTGCCAGCAGAACAGGAGTGGCTGGGGCCAACGTCCTGACTTTC.